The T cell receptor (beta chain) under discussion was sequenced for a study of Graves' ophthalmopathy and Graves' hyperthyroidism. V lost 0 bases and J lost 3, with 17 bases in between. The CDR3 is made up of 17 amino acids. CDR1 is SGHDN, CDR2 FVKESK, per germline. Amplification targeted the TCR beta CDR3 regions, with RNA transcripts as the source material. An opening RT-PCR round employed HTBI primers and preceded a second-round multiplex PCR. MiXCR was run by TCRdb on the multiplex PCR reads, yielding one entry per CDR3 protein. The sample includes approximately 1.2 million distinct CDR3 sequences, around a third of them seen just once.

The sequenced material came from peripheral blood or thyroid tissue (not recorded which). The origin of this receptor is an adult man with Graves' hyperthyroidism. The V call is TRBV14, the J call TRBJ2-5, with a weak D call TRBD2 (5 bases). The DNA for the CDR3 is TGTGCCAGCAGCCAAGATGGGGAAAATTTGGGAGAAGAGACCCAGTACTTC. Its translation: CASSQDGENLGEETQYF.